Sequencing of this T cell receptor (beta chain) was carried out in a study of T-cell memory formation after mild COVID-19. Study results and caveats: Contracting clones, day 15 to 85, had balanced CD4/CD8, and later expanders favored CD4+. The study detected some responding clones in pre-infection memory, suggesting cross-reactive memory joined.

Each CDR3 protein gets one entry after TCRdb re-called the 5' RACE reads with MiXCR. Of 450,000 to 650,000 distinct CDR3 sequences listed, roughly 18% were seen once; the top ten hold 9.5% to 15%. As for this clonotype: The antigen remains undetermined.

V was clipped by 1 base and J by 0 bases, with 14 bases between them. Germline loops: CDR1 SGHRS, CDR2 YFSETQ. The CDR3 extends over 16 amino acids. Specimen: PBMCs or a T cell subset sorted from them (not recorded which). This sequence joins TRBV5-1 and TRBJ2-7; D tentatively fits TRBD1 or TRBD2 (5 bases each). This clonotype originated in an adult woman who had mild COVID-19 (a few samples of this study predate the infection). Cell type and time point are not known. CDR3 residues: CASSLPDAGSSYEQYF. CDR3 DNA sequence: TGCGCCAGCAGCTTGCCGGATGCAGGGAGCTCCTACGAGCAGTACTTC.